A single sample gave rise to the 31 T cell receptor beta chains below, sequenced in a study of cytomegalovirus exposure and HLA in healthy donors. PCR used 60 Vbeta primers and 13 Jbeta primers. The assay was immunoSEQ multiplex PCR, and TCRdb's table has in-frame clones only and misses some. The sample holds 150,000 to 200,000 clones; about 82% are singletons and the top ten take roughly 2%. The specimen was PBMCs. All receptors derive from a woman aged 25 to 39 in good health and CMV-seronegative.

This clone has more than one count but fewer than ten. V is TRBV5-4 and J is TRBJ2-5; no clear D gene. Germline assignment: CDR1 SGHNT and CDR2 YYREEE (reference sequence). This CDR3 is built from 13 residues. V shed 0 bases and J shed 3 bases, with 6 bases lying between them. The CDR3 spells CASSLGTEETQYF. DNA for the CDR3: TGTGCCAGCAGCTTGGGAACGGAAGAGACCCAGTACTTC. Drawing the rest from reference TRBV5-4 and TRBJ2-5, the complete variable domain is ETGVTQSPTHLIKTRGQQVTLRCSSQSGHNTVSWYQQALGQGPQFIFQYYREEENGRGNFPPRFSGLQFPNYSSELNVNALELDDSALYLCASSLGTEETQYFGPGTRLLVL.

V gene TRBV9 combines with J gene TRBJ2-7; the D gene is possibly TRBD1 (8 bases). CDR3 size: 16 residues. The V end was cut by 4 bases, the J end by 7 bases, with 24 bases between. Germline V gene lookup returns CDR1 SGDLS and CDR2 YYNGEE. CDR3 nucleotides: TGTGCCAGCAGCCCCTTCGGACAGGGATGGGGGGGAGAGCAGTACTTC. It yields the protein CASSPFGQGWGGEQYF.

This clone was detected only once. The chain is built from TRBV5-1 and TRBJ1-1, with a weak D call TRBD1 (6 bases). The CDR3 spans 14 residues. Germline V lookup: CDR1 SGHRS, CDR2 YFSETQ. The germline V and J ends were trimmed by 1 base and 5 bases, with 12 bases remaining between them. Here the CDR3 DNA reads TGCGCCAGCAGCTTGCAGTCAGGGGTTACTGAAGCTTTCTTT. Its protein product is CASSLQSGVTEAFF.

This clone turned up a few times. This chain uses TRBV18 with TRBJ2-7, with a possible D match to TRBD1 (5 bases). The germline V gene encodes CDR1 KGHSH and CDR2 LQKENI. The CDR3 length is 14 residues. Trimming cost V 0 bases and J 4 bases, with 10 bases left between them. The CDR3 DNA is TGTGCCAGCTCACCACCCCAGGGTAGGTACGAGCAGTACTTC. Protein: CASSPPQGRYEQYF.

The chain is built from TRBV7-2 and TRBJ2-1; 9 positions match TRBD2. With 1 base clipped from V and 4 bases from J, the junction kept 5 bases outside the gene matches. This CDR3 comprises 16 residues. Germline CDR1 SGHTA, CDR2 FQGNSA. CDR3: CASSLGPSGDYNEQFF. For the CDR3, the DNA is TGTGCCAGCAGCTTAGGTCCTAGCGGGGATTACAATGAGCAGTTCTTC.

J is TRBJ1-5 and V is TRBV6-5, with D tentatively TRBD1 (5 bases). The CDR3 covers 15 residues. Germline loops: CDR1 MNHEY, CDR2 SVGAGI. V lost 2 bases, J lost 9 bases, and 17 bases lay in between. This CDR3 reads CASSYTGPGTWPQHF. The CDR3 region has the DNA TGTGCCAGCAGTTACACAGGACCGGGTACGTGGCCCCAGCATTTT.

The V call is TRBV7-9, the J call TRBJ2-1; 7 nucleotides agree with TRBD2. Unmatched junction bases numbered 18, after V lost 2 bases and J lost 5 bases. CDR3 length: 19 amino acids. CDR1 and CDR2 from the germline V gene are SEHNR and FQNEAQ (reference sequence). CDR3 loop: CASSLPLEWGGLINNEQFF. The CDR3 coding sequence is TGTGCCAGCAGCTTACCCCTAGAATGGGGGGGATTGATTAACAATGAGCAGTTCTTC. The full variable domain, its missing parts supplied by reference TRBV7-9 and TRBJ2-1, is DTGVSQNPRHKITKRGQNVTFRCDPISEHNRLYWYRQTLGQGPEFLTYFQNEAQLEKSRLLSDRFSAERPKGSFSTLEIQRTEQGDSAMYLCASSLPLEWGGLINNEQFFGPGTRLTVL.

The V gene is TRBV30, the J gene TRBJ2-5; D might be TRBD1 (6 bases). CDR1 GTSNPN and CDR2 SVGIG come from the germline V gene (reference sequence). This CDR3 comprises 14 residues. The V end lost 5 bases, the J end lost 2 bases, and 15 bases lay between the germline ends. CDR3 bases: TGTGCCTGGGGTCTGGGCAGGGGACAAGAGACCCAGTACTTC. The encoded protein is CAWGLGRGQETQYF. The full variable domain, its missing parts supplied by reference TRBV30 and TRBJ2-5, is SQTIHQWPATLVQPVGSPLSLECTVEGTSNPNLYWYRQAAGRGLQLLFYSVGIGQISSEVPQNLSASRPQDRQFILSSKKLLLSDSGFYLCAWGLGRGQETQYFGPGTRLLVL.

The chain links TRBV11-2 to TRBJ2-3; D is possibly TRBD2 (6 bases). Germline values: CDR1 SGHAT, CDR2 FQNNGV. V was trimmed by 0 bases and J by 0 bases, leaving 16 bases between them. The CDR3 runs 18 residues. The CDR3 DNA follows: TGTGCCAGCAGCTTAGAGGGGGACTGGGGGACTAGCACAGATACGCAGTATTTT. Its translation: CASSLEGDWGTSTDTQYF.

The genes are TRBV4-1 and TRBJ2-2, with TRBD2 matching over 8 bases. This CDR3 has 16 amino acids. Per the germline V gene, CDR1 is MGHRA and CDR2 is YSYEKL. The ends lost 0 bases at V and 4 bases at J; junction bases unmatched: 4. The CDR3 DNA reads as TGCGCCAGCAGCCAAGAAGCAGCGGGGGTCACCGGGGAGCTGTTTTTT. Protein: CASSQEAAGVTGELFF.

This rearrangement joins TRBV6-5 to TRBJ1-1, with no clear D. CDR1 MNHEY and CDR2 SVGAGI come from the germline V gene. V was cut by 6 bases and J by 6 bases, with 8 bases left in between. The CDR3 spans 11 residues. The CDR3 DNA is TGTGCCAGCAGAGCCGGGGCTGAAGCTTTCTTT. The encoded protein is CASRAGAEAFF.

The rearrangement links TRBV7-2 to TRBJ2-1; 7 bases are shared with TRBD1. With V trimmed by 1 base and J by 8 bases, 5 bases remained unmatched. The CDR3 sequence is 14 residues long. The V gene's germline CDR1 is SGHTA and CDR2 FQGNSA. The DNA of the CDR3 is TGTGCCAGCAGCTTAGACAGGGGATTCCATGAGCAGTTCTTC. This sequence encodes CASSLDRGFHEQFF. Full variable domain (missing parts from reference TRBV7-2 and TRBJ2-1): GAGVSQSPSNKVTEKGKDVELRCDPISGHTALYWYRQSLGQGLEFLIYFQGNSAPDKSGLPSDRFSAERTGGSVSTLTIQRTQQEDSAVYLCASSLDRGFHEQFFGPGTRLTVL.

This clone was counted between two and nine times. The chain combines TRBV7-3 with TRBJ1-2; 7 bases map to TRBD1. Germline assignment: CDR1 SGHTA and CDR2 FQGTGA. This CDR3 has 15 residues. Trimming at V came to 2 bases and at J to 7 bases, leaving 10 bases not matched to a gene. The CDR3 DNA reads TGTGCCAGCAGCTTAGACAACAGGGGATCAGGTGGCTACACCTTC. Translated: CASSLDNRGSGGYTF.

The V call is TRBV9, the J call TRBJ2-5, with 7 bases matching TRBD1. The germline V gene encodes CDR1 SGDLS and CDR2 YYNGEE. The CDR3 runs 13 residues. Trimming took 4 bases from V and 4 from J; bases not matched to a gene: 4. The CDR3 DNA sequence: TGTGCCAGCAGCCCAAGACAGGGAGAGACCCAGTACTTC. Protein: CASSPRQGETQYF.

The V gene is TRBV6-1, the J gene TRBJ2-5, with D unresolved. Germline V gene lookup returns CDR1 MNHNS and CDR2 SASEGT. The length of the CDR3 is 13 residues. V was clipped by 4 bases and J by 5 bases, with 11 bases between them. The chain's CDR3 is CASSALRRETQYF. CDR3 nucleotides: TGTGCCAGCAGTGCCCTACGGCGGGAGACCCAGTACTTC.

The chain recombines TRBV7-3 with TRBJ2-3; 11 bases match TRBD2. Per the germline V gene, CDR1 is SGHTA and CDR2 is FQGTGA. The CDR3 runs 15 residues. V lost 3 bases, J lost 6 bases, and 5 bases stayed unmatched. The CDR3 spells CASSFTSGGRDTQYF. In DNA form, the CDR3 reads TGTGCCAGCAGCTTTACTAGCGGGGGTCGGGATACGCAGTATTTT.

Here the CDR3 DNA reads TGTGCCAGCAGCTTAGCGAGACAGGGACCAATCCAAGAGACCCAGTACTTC. Its protein product is CASSLARQGPIQETQYF. The chain uses TRBV7-9 and TRBJ2-5; 7 positions match TRBD1. V lost 0 bases and J lost 1; bases outside the gene matches: 8. The CDR3 consists of 17 residues. In germline, CDR1 is SEHNR, CDR2 FQNEAQ (reference sequence).

The CDR3 region has the DNA TGTGCCAGCAGTCGCTCGGGACTAGCGGGGGGATACAATGAGCAGTTCTTC. Protein product: CASSRSGLAGGYNEQFF. The V and J genes are TRBV5-8 and TRBJ2-1, with 15 bases matching TRBD2. Germline assignment: CDR1 SGHTS and CDR2 YDEGEE. Trimming cost V 5 bases and J 4 bases; bases outside gene matches: 7. The CDR3 sequence is 17 residues long.

The sample holds a few counts of this clone. CDR3 sequence reads: CASSTISKGAYEQYF. The CDR3 region has the DNA TGTGCCAGCTCAACGATATCCAAGGGGGCCTACGAGCAGTACTTC. The rearrangement uses TRBV18 and TRBJ2-7, with D perhaps TRBD1 (6 bases). Deletions cut 5 bases from V and 2 bases from J, with 16 bases between. This CDR3 comprises 15 residues. The germline gives CDR1 KGHSH, CDR2 LQKENI. Supplemented by reference TRBV18 and TRBJ2-7, the full variable domain reads NAGVMQNPRHLVRRRGQEARLRCSPMKGHSHVYWYRQLPEEGLKFMVYLQKENIIDESGMPKERFSAEFPKEGPSILRIQQVVRGDSAAYFCASSTISKGAYEQYFGPGTRLTVT.

CDR3 nucleotides: TGTGCCAGTCGCAGGGATGGAGAAAACTATGGCTACACCTTC. Amino acid sequence: CASRRDGENYGYTF. The chain employs TRBV25-1 and TRBJ1-2; possibly TRBD1 for D (5 bases). Germline CDR1 and CDR2: MGHDK and SYGVNS. Trimming removed 9 bases at V and 2 bases at J, with 16 bases between. This CDR3 is 14 amino acids long.

The chain is built from TRBV10-2 and TRBJ2-7; weak D call: TRBD2 (6 bases). The germline V gene has CDR1 WSHSY and CDR2 SAAADI. This CDR3 contains 13 residues. The V end was cut by 5 bases, the J end by 5 bases, with 13 bases between. CDR3 region: CASSSAGGNEQYF. The CDR3 DNA sequence: TGCGCCAGCAGTTCTGCAGGAGGGAACGAGCAGTACTTC.

This clone turned up a few times. The same CDR3 is also encoded by other DNA sequences in this sample. The chain couples TRBV7-2 to TRBJ1-4, with a possible D match to TRBD1 (6 bases). V was cut by 0 bases and J by 5 bases, with 10 bases left in between. The germline V gene encodes CDR1 SGHTA and CDR2 FQGNSA. The CDR3 totals 15 residues. CDR3 nucleotide sequence: TGTGCCAGCAGCTTAGCTCGGGGGGCGAATGAAAAACTGTTTTTT. Residues: CASSLARGANEKLFF. Looking up the rest from reference TRBV7-2 and TRBJ1-4 gives the full variable domain: GAGVSQSPSNKVTEKGKDVELRCDPISGHTALYWYRQSLGQGLEFLIYFQGNSAPDKSGLPSDRFSAERTGGSVSTLTIQRTQQEDSAVYLCASSLARGANEKLFFGSGTQLSVL.

The rearrangement links TRBV11-2 to TRBJ2-3; D uncertain. Germline values: CDR1 SGHAT, CDR2 FQNNGV. This CDR3 is built from 15 residues. V lost 1 base and J lost 0, with 8 bases in between. The CDR3 sequence is CASSLGPSSTDTQYF. In DNA, the CDR3 is TGTGCCAGCAGCTTAGGGCCTAGTAGCACAGATACGCAGTATTTT.

V is TRBV19 and J is TRBJ1-6, with a weak D call TRBD1 (5 bases). CDR3 length: 17 residues. The germline gives CDR1 LNHDA, CDR2 SQIVND (reference sequence). Trimming cost V 4 bases and J 7 bases, with 20 bases left between them. The DNA for the CDR3 is TGTGCCAGTAGTACCTCGAGGGGCGTAGGAGGGAATTCACCCCTCCACTTT. It encodes CASSTSRGVGGNSPLHF.

The chain recombines TRBV7-6 with TRBJ1-5; 11 bases match TRBD1. After removal of 5 bases from V and 4 bases from J, the junction contained 7 bases not matched to a gene. The V gene's germline CDR1 is SGHVS and CDR2 FNYEAQ. The CDR3 spans 16 residues. The CDR3 bases are TGTGCCAGCAGCGCCAGGACAGGGGGCATTAATCAGCCCCAGCATTTT. It codes for CASSARTGGINQPQHF. The variable domain in full, completed from reference TRBV7-6 and TRBJ1-5, reads GAGVSQSPRYKVTKRGQDVALRCDPISGHVSLYWYRQALGQGPEFLTYFNYEAQQDKSGLPNDRFSAERPEGSISTLTIQRTEQRDSAMYRCASSARTGGINQPQHFGDGTRLSIL.

J is TRBJ2-4 and V is TRBV14; 8 bases map to TRBD1. Germline loops: CDR1 SGHDN, CDR2 FVKESK. The CDR3 length is 15 residues. Trimming removed 3 bases from V and 2 bases from J; junction bases left unmatched: 3. The CDR3 DNA sequence: TGTGCCAGCAGCCATAGACAGGGGTCCAAAAACATTCAGTACTTC. This sequence encodes CASSHRQGSKNIQYF.

The chain links TRBV5-1 to TRBJ2-7; 8 bases map to TRBD1. Germline V lookup: CDR1 SGHRS, CDR2 YFSETQ. The V and J ends lost 0 bases and 7 bases, in that order; junction bases with no gene match: 6. The CDR3 is made up of 14 amino acids. CDR3 sequence reads: CASSLVQGAREQYF. The CDR3 region has the DNA TGCGCCAGCAGCTTGGTTCAGGGGGCGCGGGAGCAGTACTTC.

The chain links TRBV9 to TRBJ2-5, with D maybe TRBD2 (7 bases). Deletions cut 3 bases from V and 5 bases from J, with 11 bases between. This CDR3 is built from 13 residues. Germline-derived CDR1 and CDR2 are SGDLS and YYNGEE. CDR3 nucleotide sequence: TGTGCCAGCAGCGGGGGGGGCTTCGAGACCCAGTACTTC. This encodes CASSGGGFETQYF. The entire variable domain, with the rest obtained from reference TRBV9 and TRBJ2-5, is as follows: DSGVTQTPKHLITATGQRVTLRCSPRSGDLSVYWYQQSLDQGLQFLIQYYNGEERAKGNILERFSAQQFPDLHSELNLSSLELGDSALYFCASSGGGFETQYFGPGTRLLVL.

The rearrangement uses TRBV7-3 and TRBJ2-3, with 8 bases lining up with TRBD2. V shed 3 bases and J 2 bases; nucleotides not matched to a gene: 7. Germline V gene data show CDR1 as SGHTA and CDR2 as FQGTGA. The CDR3 runs 16 residues. The CDR3 loop is CASSLWRGAPTDTQYF. Here the CDR3 DNA reads TGTGCCAGCAGCTTGTGGCGGGGGGCCCCCACAGATACGCAGTATTTT.

The chain recombines TRBV27 with TRBJ2-7; 9 bases align to TRBD1. V was clipped by 3 bases and J by 6 bases; unmatched bases: 18. CDR1 and CDR2 from the germline V gene are MNHEY and SMNVEV (reference sequence). The CDR3 contains 18 residues. The CDR3 region has the DNA TGTGCCAGCAGTTTCATCGGACAGGGGCCACGACCTCTCTCCGAGCAGTACTTC. It translates to CASSFIGQGPRPLSEQYF.

The gene calls are TRBV6-6 and TRBJ1-5; the match to TRBD1 covers 8 bases. Per germline, CDR1 MNHNY and CDR2 SVGAGI (reference sequence). With V trimmed by 2 bases and J by 3 bases, 6 bases remained unmatched. The length of the CDR3 is 16 residues. The CDR3 here is CASSYPTGENNQPQHF. CDR3 sequence (DNA): TGTGCCAGCAGTTACCCGACAGGGGAGAACAATCAGCCCCAGCATTTT.